This paragraph covers one T cell receptor (beta chain) sequence. Its antigen is not known. Clones were read by immunoSEQ multiplex PCR, and TCRdb kept only the in-frame ones, dropping some. The data show under 200,000 clones, around 85% seen once. The analysis combined second doses at about 4 or about 12 weeks. Trimming shortened V by 6 bases and J by 4 bases, and 24 bases separated the two germline ends. This CDR3 comprises 17 residues. CDR1 is MDHEN and CDR2 is SYDVKM in the germline V gene. These data originate in a study of T cell responses to AZD1222 COVID-19 vaccine. Study results and caveats: Seropositive status at baseline applied to only six AZD1222 recipients. Reportedly, nearly half of unique spike TCRs recognized epitopes outside B.1.351/B.1.1.7 mutations.

The material sequenced was peripheral blood, taken 28 days after the second AZD1222 dose. The V and J genes are TRBV28 and TRBJ1-2, with D maybe TRBD1 (5 bases). This sequence originates from an adult who received the AZD1222 COVID-19 vaccine. The CDR3 protein is CASRNVAGGMNAYGYTF. The DNA for the CDR3 is TGTGCCAGCAGAAATGTGGCCGGGGGAATGAATGCCTATGGCTACACCTTC.